Shown below are 20 T cell receptor beta chains from a single sample sequenced in a study of shared clonotypes between healthy human individuals. TCRdb's table, derived via immunoSEQ multiplex PCR, lists solely in-frame clones and lacks some. In the table there are about 460,000 clones, around 77% of which are singletons. The sequencing input was PBMCs. Every receptor here comes from a woman between 40 and 50 years old in good health. Some clones in this sample may be carry-over from other donors' samples.

With regard to this clone: The junction shows a germline mismatch at one end, possibly a read error. The chain carries TRBV7-8 and TRBJ2-7; D is perhaps TRBD2 (5 bases). CDR1 is SGHVS and CDR2 is FQNEAQ in the germline V gene. The CDR3 is 15 residues long. The CDR3, as DNA: TGTACCAGCGGTTTCCTCCGCTACTCACCCTACGAGCAGTACTTC. This encodes CTSGFLRYSPYEQYF.

The V call is TRBV21-1, the J call TRBJ2-4; TRBD1 is taken as the D call from the table, unchecked against the DNA. TRBV21-1 is a listed pseudogene. The CDR3 is 16 amino acids. This CDR3 reads CASSKKVRQGRDIQYF. The DNA for the CDR3 is TGTGCCAGCAGCAAAAAGGTTAGGCAGGGGCGGGACATTCAGTACTTC.

The V call is TRBV4-2, the J call TRBJ2-5; 7 bases match TRBD2. J was trimmed by 4 bases and V by 5 bases; bases with no gene match: 7. CDR1 LGHNA and CDR2 YNFKEQ come from the germline V gene. The CDR3 covers 14 residues. The CDR3 region is CASSGSSSGETQYF. The CDR3 DNA follows: TGTGCCAGCAGCGGCTCCTCTAGCGGAGAGACCCAGTACTTC.

This clone was found many times. Other DNA sequences of this sample code for an identical CDR3. This chain connects TRBV13 to TRBJ2-1, with D hard to call. Germline lookup yields CDR1 PRHDT and CDR2 FYEKMQ (reference sequence). Trimming left V 2 bases short and J 4 bases short, with 12 bases between. The CDR3 contains 15 residues. This chain's CDR3 is CASSLSRLSYNEQFF. The CDR3 nucleotides read TGTGCCAGCAGCTTATCGCGGCTATCATACAATGAGCAGTTCTTC.

This clone has ten or more counts. The V and J genes are TRBV30 and TRBJ1-1, with D possibly matching TRBD1 (6 bases). CDR1 and CDR2 from the germline V gene are GTSNPN and SVGIG (reference sequence). The CDR3 contains 19 residues. Trimming removed 3 bases from V and 5 bases from J, with 31 bases in between. The CDR3 DNA sequence: TGTGCCTGGAGCCATAGGTCGGTATTCCAGGGGCCCGCGGGGACTGAAGCTTTCTTT. The encoded protein is CAWSHRSVFQGPAGTEAFF.

The V call is TRBV11-2, the J call TRBJ2-3; D is undetermined. The CDR3 is made up of 12 amino acids. V was pared by 5 bases and J by 7 bases, with 10 bases between. The germline gives CDR1 SGHAT, CDR2 FQNNGV. The CDR3 reads CASSPQTYTQYF. The CDR3 DNA sequence: TGTGCCAGCAGCCCCCAGACATATACGCAGTATTTT.

The sample holds one count of this clone. The chain combines TRBV30 with TRBJ2-1, with D maybe TRBD2 (6 bases). Germline-derived CDR1 and CDR2 are GTSNPN and SVGIG (reference sequence). The CDR3 has 15 residues. Trimming cost V 1 base and J 1 base, with 11 bases left between them. The CDR3, as DNA: TGTGCCTGGAGTGACTCGGGAGTGTCCTACAATGAGCAGTTCTTC. It specifies CAWSDSGVSYNEQFF.

This clone was recorded at least ten times. This sequence joins TRBV5-1 and TRBJ2-5; 7 bases fit TRBD1. V lost 0 bases and J lost 3; bases outside the gene matches: 5. Per the germline V gene, CDR1 is SGHRS and CDR2 is YFSETQ. The CDR3 spans 15 residues. CDR3 in amino acids: CASSLVGTDKETQYF. CDR3 nucleotides: TGCGCCAGCAGCTTGGTCGGGACAGATAAAGAGACCCAGTACTTC. Drawing the rest from reference TRBV5-1 and TRBJ2-5, the complete variable domain is KAGVTQTPRYLIKTRGQQVTLSCSPISGHRSVSWYQQTPGQGLQFLFEYFSETQRNKGNFPGRFSGRQFSNSRSEMNVSTLELGDSALYLCASSLVGTDKETQYFGPGTRLLVL.

This clone was observed many times. The same CDR3 can be traced to other DNA sequences in this sample. The rearrangement uses TRBV2 and TRBJ1-5; D gene unclear. With 3 bases removed from V and 0 bases from J, the gap between germline ends came to 6 bases. Germline CDR1 SNHLY, CDR2 FYNNEI. The CDR3 sequence is 14 residues long. In DNA, the CDR3 is TGTGCCAGCAGTGAGTCATATAGCAATCAGCCCCAGCATTTT. It is translated as CASSESYSNQPQHF.

The chain links TRBV29-1 to TRBJ2-7, with TRBD1 matching over 12 bases. The V and J ends lost 7 bases and 5 bases, in that order; junction bases with no gene match: 6. Per germline, CDR1 SQVTM and CDR2 ANQGSEA. The length of the CDR3 is 13 residues. This chain's CDR3 is CSAPGQGADEQYF. CDR3 nucleotides: TGCAGCGCCCCGGGACAGGGGGCAGACGAGCAGTACTTC.

The V and J genes are TRBV11-2 and TRBJ2-5; D is undetermined. Germline V gene sequence: CDR1 SGHAT, CDR2 FQNNGV. Trimming cost V 3 bases and J 5 bases, with 10 bases left between them. The CDR3 runs to 13 residues. The CDR3 nucleotides read TGTGCCAGCAGCTTTGGGTCCGGGGAGACCCAGTACTTC. Amino acids: CASSFGSGETQYF.

For this clone: A much bigger clone sits one base away, suggesting this may be a read error. The same CDR3 arises from other DNA sequences in this sample as well. The CDR3 DNA reads as TGTGCCAGCAGCTCCGCCGGGACAGGGCTTAACGAGCAGTACTTC. This encodes CASSSAGTGLNEQYF. The rearrangement uses TRBV5-1 and TRBJ2-7; 9 nucleotides match TRBD1. The CDR3 covers 15 residues. Germline V gene lookup returns CDR1 SGHRS and CDR2 YFSETQ.

This chain links TRBV19 with TRBJ2-6, with TRBD1 matching 10 bases. The length of the CDR3 is 17 residues. In germline, CDR1 is LNHDA, CDR2 SQIVND (reference sequence). V was pared by 5 bases and J by 0 bases, with 4 bases of the junction left unmatched. CDR3 bases: TGTGCCAGTAGTTTAGGACAGGGGGGCTCTGGGGCCAACGTCCTGACTTTC. Residues: CASSLGQGGSGANVLTF. The whole variable domain, filled in from reference TRBV19 and TRBJ2-6, reads DGGITQSPKYLFRKEGQNVTLSCEQNLNHDAMYWYRQDPGQGLRLIYYSQIVNDFQKGDIAEGYSVSREKKESFPLTVTSAQKNPTAFYLCASSLGQGGSGANVLTFGAGSRLTVL.

The chain couples TRBV27 to TRBJ2-7; either TRBD1 or TRBD2 may fit D (5 bases each). The CDR3 contains 14 residues. Germline CDR1 MNHEY, CDR2 SMNVEV (reference sequence). Trimming shortened V by 4 bases and J by 7 bases, and 17 bases separated the two germline ends. The CDR3 DNA reads as TGTGCCAGCAGTTCGCCTCTACGGGGCCGGGAGCAGTACTTC. This codes for CASSSPLRGREQYF.

Note on this clone: Since a far larger clone is one base different, this is likely a read error. This sample includes further DNA sequences coding for the same CDR3. The rearrangement links TRBV5-4 to TRBJ2-2; 7 bases line up with TRBD2. CDR3 length: 14 amino acids. The ends lost 3 bases at V and 6 bases at J; junction bases unmatched: 5. Germline V gene data show CDR1 as SGHNT and CDR2 as YYREEE (reference sequence). The CDR3 DNA follows: TGTGCCAGCAGCTCGCCGGGGGGTTCCGGGGAGCTGTTTTTT. Translating it yields CASSSPGGSGELFF.

The chain is built from TRBV7-2 and TRBJ2-5, with a possible D match to TRBD1 (6 bases). CDR1 and CDR2 (germline): SGHTA, FQGNSA. V was shortened by 5 bases and J by 6 bases, with 13 bases between the two germline ends. The CDR3 consists of 13 residues. CDR3 nucleotide sequence: TGTGCCAGCAGCCAAAACAGGGATCAGACCCAGTACTTC. This translates into CASSQNRDQTQYF.

Regarding this clone: This is likely an artifact of a read error, given a far larger clone one base away. This chain uses TRBV9 with TRBJ1-1, with a possible D match to TRBD1 (5 bases). The CDR3 has 13 residues. Germline V gene data show CDR1 as SGDLS and CDR2 as YYNGEE. V was pared by 4 bases and J by 4 bases, with 11 bases between. In nucleotides, the CDR3 is TGTGCCAGCAGCAAGGGGATGAGCACTGAAGCTTTCTTT. Translating gives CASSKGMSTEAFF. The full variable domain, rest sourced from reference TRBV9 and TRBJ1-1, is DSGVTQTPKHLITATGQRVTLRCSPRSGDLSVYWYQQSLDQGLQFLIQYYNGEERAKGNILERFSAQQFPDLHSELNLSSLELGDSALYFCASSKGMSTEAFFGQGTRLTVV.

This clone was counted a few times. J is TRBJ1-2 and V is TRBV7-8, with D possibly being TRBD1 (6 bases). The CDR3 has 13 amino acids. Germline CDR1 SGHVS, CDR2 FQNEAQ. Trimming pared 5 bases from V and 4 bases from J, leaving 11 bases between. The CDR3 bases are TGTGCCAGCAGCCTCCAGGGGACCTATGGCTACACCTTC. This translates into CASSLQGTYGYTF.

The CDR3 region has the DNA TGTGCCAGCAGCCAAGATAGGGCAGGCTATGGCTACACCTTC. Translation: CASSQDRAGYGYTF. The genes are TRBV4-2 and TRBJ1-2, with D unclear. The V and J ends lost 0 bases and 4 bases respectively, with 9 bases between them. Germline CDR1 LGHNA, CDR2 YNFKEQ. This CDR3 spans 14 amino acids.

About this clone: A far larger clone is one base from this, pointing to a likely read error. Other DNA sequences in this specimen translate into the identical CDR3. This rearrangement joins TRBV30 to TRBJ2-6; no reliable D call. Germline V gives CDR1 GTSNPN, CDR2 SVGIG (reference sequence). This CDR3 has 16 residues. The CDR3 DNA is TGCGCCTGGAGTCGCATCGGGTCCGTCGGGGCCAACGTCCTGACTTTC. Protein: CAWSRIGSVGANVLTF.